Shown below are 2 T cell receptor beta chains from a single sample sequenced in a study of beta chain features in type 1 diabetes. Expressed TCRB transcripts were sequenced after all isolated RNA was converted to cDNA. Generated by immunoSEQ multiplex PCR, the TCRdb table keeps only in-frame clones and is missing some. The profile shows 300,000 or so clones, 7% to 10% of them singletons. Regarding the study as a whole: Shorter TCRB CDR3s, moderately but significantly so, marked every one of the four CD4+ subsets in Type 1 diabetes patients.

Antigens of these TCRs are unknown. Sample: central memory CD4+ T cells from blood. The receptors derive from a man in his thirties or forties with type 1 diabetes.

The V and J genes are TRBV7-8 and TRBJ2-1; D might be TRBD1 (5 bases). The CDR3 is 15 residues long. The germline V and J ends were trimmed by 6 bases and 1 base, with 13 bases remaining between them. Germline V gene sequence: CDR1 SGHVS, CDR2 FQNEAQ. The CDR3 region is CASSNYRQSYNEQFF. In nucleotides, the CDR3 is TGTGCCAGCAGTAATTACAGGCAATCCTACAATGAGCAGTTCTTC.

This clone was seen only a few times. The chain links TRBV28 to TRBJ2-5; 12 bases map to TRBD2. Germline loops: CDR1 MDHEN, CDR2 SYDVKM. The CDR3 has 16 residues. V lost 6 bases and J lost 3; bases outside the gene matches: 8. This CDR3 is CASRPRTSGAEETQYF. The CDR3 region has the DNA TGTGCCAGCAGACCCAGGACTAGCGGGGCAGAAGAGACCCAGTACTTC.